One and the same sample provided the 10 T cell receptor beta chains below, sequenced in a study of tumor-infiltrating lymphocytes in primary liver carcinoma. The investigators made TCR beta cDNA from approximately 0.5 ug total RNA, using a constant-region primer. Sequencing libraries for TCR beta derived from three nested multiplex PCR rounds that used slightly modified ARM-PCR. In the first two PCR rounds, TRBV1-TRBV30 forward primers were paired with a C-beta reverse primer, and each round lasted around 10 cycles. One entry per CDR3 protein results from TCRdb running MiXCR on the multiplex PCR reads. Of more than 40,000 distinct CDR3 sequences listed, about three quarters are singletons. Starting material for RNA and DNA co-extraction consisted of roughly 18-34 mg of unsorted bulk tissue. Sequences were obtained from liver tumor tissue from sampling region 5. Subset here: tumor region T5, tumor centre. All receptors come from a middle-aged man with primary liver carcinoma and hepatitis B virus infection.

With respect to this clonotype: At one end the junction does not follow the germline gene, possibly because of a read error. V gene TRBV4-2 combines with J gene TRBJ2-1; D might be TRBD1 (6 bases). The CDR3 runs to 15 residues. CDR1 LGHNA and CDR2 YNFKEQ come from the germline V gene. The CDR3 sequence: CASSPRTRGNNEQFF. CDR3 bases: TGTGCCAGTAGCCCGCGGACAAGGGGGAACAATGAGCAGTTCTTC.

The chain uses TRBV29-1 and TRBJ2-3; D perhaps matches TRBD2 (6 bases). The CDR3 length is 12 residues. V lost 4 bases to trimming and J lost 4 bases, with 9 bases between them. The germline CDR1 and CDR2 sequences are SQVTM and ANQGSEA. The CDR3: CSVAGTADTQYF. Written as DNA, the CDR3 is TGCAGCGTTGCCGGGACTGCAGATACGCAGTATTTT.

This clonotype was seen just once. The J gene is TRBJ2-5, the V gene TRBV29-1, with TRBD2 matching over 13 bases. Germline V gene lookup returns CDR1 SQVTM and CDR2 ANQGSEA. V trimming: 6 bases; J trimming: 7 bases; junction bases outside the gene matches: 14. The CDR3 totals 16 residues. Here the CDR3 DNA reads TGCAGCGTCGATACCAGGACTAGCGGGAGCATTGGGACCCAGTACTTC. Residues: CSVDTRTSGSIGTQYF.

This clonotype was found many times. The chain carries TRBV4-2 and TRBJ1-1, with a possible D match to TRBD1 (6 bases). The CDR3 is 14 amino acids. V shed 4 bases and J shed 3 bases, with 12 bases lying between them. CDR1 and CDR2 from the germline V gene are LGHNA and YNFKEQ. The CDR3 loop reads CASSRPGEDTEAFF. In DNA form, the CDR3 reads TGTGCCAGCAGCCGTCCAGGGGAGGACACTGAAGCTTTCTTT.

The chain couples TRBV4-2 to TRBJ1-2, with D possibly TRBD1 on 5 matching bases. V was cut by 0 bases and J by 2 bases, with 13 bases left in between. The CDR3 extends over 16 amino acids. From germline, CDR1 is LGHNA and CDR2 YNFKEQ. This chain's CDR3 is CASSQEGQGDNYGYTF. As DNA, the CDR3 is TGTGCCAGCAGCCAAGAAGGGCAAGGGGACAACTATGGCTACACCTTC.

This clonotype was detected once. The junction departs from germline at one end; a sequencing error may be responsible. The chain has TRBV11-1 and TRBJ2-1; TRBD2 aligns across 11 bases. CDR3 length: 17 residues. Germline CDR1 and CDR2: SGHAT and FQDESV (reference sequence). The CDR3 bases are TGTGCCAGCAGCTTGGGACTAGCGGCAGAAGTTGACTATGAGCATTTCTTC. Translated, it gives CASSLGLAAEVDYEHFF.

This clonotype appeared many times. The J gene is TRBJ2-7, the V gene TRBV28; D remains unclear. CDR1 MDHEN and CDR2 SYDVKM come from the germline V gene. Trimming shortened V by 7 bases and J by 4 bases, and 11 bases separated the two germline ends. The CDR3 is made up of 12 amino acids. DNA for the CDR3: TGTGCCAGCAAACGCGCTCAGTACGAGCAGTACTTC. This translates into CASKRAQYEQYF.

This clonotype was observed many times. This chain uses TRBV29-1 with TRBJ2-6; tentative D call: TRBD2 (5 bases). Germline values: CDR1 SQVTM, CDR2 ANQGSEA. The CDR3 length is 16 residues. The germline V and J ends were trimmed by 6 bases and 0 bases, with 15 bases remaining between them. The CDR3, as DNA: TGCAGCGTCTACGGCGGGTCCTCCTCTGGGGCCAACGTCCTGACTTTC. Translation: CSVYGGSSSGANVLTF.

On this clonotype: A much bigger clone sits one base away, suggesting this may be a read error. The rearrangement uses TRBV6-1 and TRBJ1-4; D possibly corresponds to TRBD1 (5 bases). Per the germline V gene, CDR1 is MNHNS and CDR2 is SASEGT. CDR3 length: 18 residues. The CDR3 sequence is CVSSERGTGVATNEKLFF. The CDR3 region has the DNA TGTGTCAGCAGTGAAAGAGGAACAGGCGTTGCAACTAATGAAAAACTGTTTTTT.

As for this clonotype: A junction boundary mismatches the germline segment, possibly from a read error. V and J are TRBV10-2 and TRBJ2-3; D possibly corresponds to TRBD2 (6 bases). The germline CDR1 and CDR2 sequences are WSHSY and SAAADI. The CDR3 has 13 amino acids. CDR3 residues: CASTQEFELAQYF. The CDR3 DNA reads TGCGCTAGCACCCAGGAATTCGAACTAGCCCAGTATTTT.